This is a list of T cell receptor beta chains from one sample in a study of response to subunit inactivated influenza vaccine. TCRdb used MiXCR to reprocess the RT-PCR reads, holding one entry per CDR3 protein. The repertoire includes 650,000 to 850,000 distinct CDR3 sequences, around 14% of them detected once, and around 7.3% sits in the top ten. The sample consisted of PBMCs from blood, taken less than 15 days before vaccination. The receptors come from a middle-aged man who received an inactivated influenza vaccine. Each CDR3 is given with its conserved first and last residue. The D gene is left open where the match is weak. Rows give clone size only sometimes, using once, few, many, or a class for an expanded clone.

v_call	clone_size	d_call	j_call	cdr3_nt	cdr3_aa
TRBV6-4	few	.	TRBJ1-5	TGTGCCAGCACCTTTTTTGTTGCGAGATACAATCAGCCCCAGCATTTT	CASTFFVARYNQPQHF
TRBV4-3	many	.	TRBJ1-2	TGCGCCAGCAGCCAAGAATGGCGGGCGCTGAGGACGTATGGCTACACCTTC	CASSQEWRALRTYGYTF
TRBV18	few	.	TRBJ2-5	TGTGCCAGCTCACCCGTGGGGAATGTAGGAGAGACCCAGTACTTC	CASSPVGNVGETQYF
TRBV25-1	few	.	TRBJ2-5	TGTGCCAGCAGTGACCGACCGGATCGGATGACCCAGTACTTC	CASSDRPDRMTQYF
TRBV10-3	.	TRBD1	TRBJ2-3	TGTGCCATCAGTGACCCGCACAGGGGAAGCACAGATACGCAGTATTTT	CAISDPHRGSTDTQYF
TRBV5-6	.	TRBD1	TRBJ1-1	TGTGCCAGCAGCTTGGGGCATACAGGGGCTGAAGCTTTCTTT	CASSLGHTGAEAFF
TRBV7-8	.	TRBD1	TRBJ2-7	TGTGCCAGCAGCTTATACGGGACAGGGGGCGACGAGCAGTACTTC	CASSLYGTGGDEQYF
TRBV5-1	few	.	TRBJ1-3	TGCGCCAGCAGCTCCGAGCCCAATGCTGGAAACACCATATATTTT	CASSSEPNAGNTIYF
TRBV18	few	.	TRBJ2-7	TGTGCCAGCTCACCACCGAATGGGGGCCCCTACGAGCAGTACTTC	CASSPPNGGPYEQYF
TRBV20-1	many	.	TRBJ2-7	TGCAGTGCTAGTCCCTACGAGCAGTACTTC	CSASPYEQYF